A single sample gave rise to the 8 T cell receptor beta chains below, sequenced in a study of vaccination and CD4 T cells after COVID-19. Treatment of the sample: roughly 11-day PBMC culture with coronavirus spike peptide pools or control peptides (ViraFEST assay). One should note that the unexposed donor's CD4+ T cells were collected before the COVID-19 pandemic (2011-2018). Their antigen targets remain unknown. The Oncomine TCR Beta short-read assay sequenced DNA from cultured CD4+ T cells. Genomic DNA extraction was carried out from cultured CD4+ T cells. TCRdb re-called the PCR reads through MiXCR, storing one row per CDR3 protein. The table has 9,500 to 12,000 distinct CDR3 sequences, 35% to 40% seen once. Sequences were obtained from CD4+ T cells from blood, cultured in vitro. All receptors come from a human donor in good health.

This chain connects TRBV21-1 to TRBJ2-7. TRBV21-1 is a pseudogene locus. CDR3 length: 9 amino acids. This CDR3 reads CASSYEQYF. The CDR3 DNA reads as TGTGCCAGCAGCTACGAGCAGTACTTC.

This clonotype was detected only a few times. The genes are TRBV7-2 and TRBJ1-2; the match to TRBD1 covers 11 bases. CDR3 size: 15 residues. The V gene end was trimmed by 3 bases and the J gene end by 4 bases; junction bases not matched to a gene: 4. Germline CDR1 and CDR2: SGHTA and FQGNSA. In nucleotides, the CDR3 is TGTGCCAGCAGCTTCAGGACAGGGGGCTCCTATGGCTACACCTTC. It specifies CASSFRTGGSYGYTF.

This CDR3 is CASSVGTRALETQYF. The CDR3 DNA is TGTGCCAGCAGTGTCGGGACTAGAGCATTGGAGACCCAGTACTTC. The chain links TRBV12-3 or TRBV12-4 to TRBJ2-5; TRBD2 matches 8 bases. After removal of 5 bases from V and 5 bases from J, the junction contained 10 bases not matched to a gene. The CDR3 length is 15 residues.

The gene calls are TRBV6-2 or TRBV6-3 and TRBJ2-1; TRBD1 might be the D (6 bases). This CDR3 is built from 16 residues. With 2 bases removed from V and 3 bases from J, the gap between germline ends came to 14 bases. Germline V gives CDR1 MNHEY, CDR2 SVGEGT. The CDR3 region is CASSYSGTGIYNEQFF. The CDR3 coding sequence is TGTGCCAGCAGTTACAGCGGTACAGGGATCTACAATGAGCAGTTCTTC.

V and J are TRBV19 and TRBJ1-1; D gene ambiguous. The CDR3 sequence is 12 residues long. Germline CDR1 is LNHDA and CDR2 is SQIVND (reference sequence). Deletions cut 11 bases from V and 1 base from J, with 11 bases between. The CDR3 loop is CASQRENTEAFF. The CDR3 DNA sequence: TGTGCCTCCCAAAGGGAGAACACTGAAGCTTTCTTT. Using reference TRBV19 and TRBJ1-1 for the parts outside the CDR3, the full variable domain is DGGITQSPKYLFRKEGQNVTLSCEQNLNHDAMYWYRQDPGQGLRLIYYSQIVNDFQKGDIAEGYSVSREKKESFPLTVTSAQKNPTAFYLCASQRENTEAFFGQGTRLTVV.

Comments on this clonotype: A junction end diverges from the germline sequence, so it may reflect a read error. The chain recombines TRBV7-2 with TRBJ2-7, with 12 nucleotides matching TRBD2. The CDR3 consists of 13 residues. The germline V gene has CDR1 SGHTA and CDR2 FQGNSA. CDR3 coding DNA: TGTGCCAGCAGCTTAGGACTAGCGGGAGTCTTGAACTTC. Residues: CASSLGLAGVLNF.

This clonotype came up a few times. The V and J genes are TRBV7-2 and TRBJ2-3, with TRBD2 matching 12 bases. This CDR3 has 15 residues. Germline V gives CDR1 SGHTA, CDR2 FQGNSA. Trimming took 8 bases from V and 6 from J; bases not matched to a gene: 9. The chain's CDR3 is CASRKRLAGEDTQYF. The CDR3 DNA follows: TGTGCCAGCCGCAAGAGACTAGCGGGAGAGGATACGCAGTATTTT.

By sample fraction, this clonotype is medium-sized. The chain is built from TRBV15 and TRBJ1-1; the D is unclear. Germline values: CDR1 LNHNV, CDR2 YYDKDF (reference sequence). Trimming left V 0 bases short and J 1 base short, with 9 bases between. CDR3 length: 15 amino acids. Here the CDR3 reads CATSRERWTNTEAFF. CDR3 in DNA: TGTGCCACCAGCAGAGAACGGTGGACGAACACTGAAGCTTTCTTT.